Sequencing of this TCR beta chain was carried out in a study of cytomegalovirus exposure and HLA in healthy donors. This clone has a handful of counts. Germline V gene sequence: CDR1 MDHEN, CDR2 SYDVKM. V shed 2 bases and J shed 2 bases, with 10 bases lying between them. The CDR3 length is 14 residues. 60 Vbeta and 13 Jbeta primers were used in PCR. Libraries were prepared by immunoSEQ multiplex PCR; TCRdb keeps only in-frame clonotypes and omits some of them. The table records about 140,000 clones, roughly 75% of them present only once. The genes are TRBV28 and TRBJ2-7; possible D gene TRBD1, 5 bases. The sequenced sample was PBMCs. The sequence was collected from a man between 25 and 39 years old in good health. CDR3 DNA sequence: TGTGCCAGCAGTTTACCGACAGTGACCTACGAGCAGTACTTC. Residues: CASSLPTVTYEQYF.